This T cell receptor (beta chain) was recovered during a study of T cell repertoires in cytomegalovirus infection (dated by TCRdb to 2018 to 2020). Background for the entire study: Donor HLA type was relevant to the analysis, because carriage of CMV infection together with the matching HLA type was indicated by public TCR beta signatures.

The CDR3 numbers 14 residues from cysteine through phenylalanine. Of the read, only the CDR3 DNA is kept; its 42 bases are in frame from base 1. V was cut back by 5 bases and J by 3 bases, leaving a gap of 13 bases between them. CDR1 SEHNR and CDR2 FQNEAQ are derived from the germline V gene (reference sequence). Study-wide findings and limitations: Carriers of CMV infection plus the relevant HLA type were discriminated by the cumulative frequency of public TCR beta family members in the study cohort and in an independent roughly 350-donor cohort. In the ex vivo response, HLA-C-restricted CMV-specific TCR beta clonotypes were dominant, and in two of eight donors the single most frequent clonotype came from this HLA-C-restricted group.

The data were produced on an Illumina HiSeq 1500. The raw public reads went through TCRdb reprocessing: fastp at Q25, MiXCR clone calling, in-frame beta chains kept. Entries that share a CDR3 protein sequence are merged under the most common genes and DNA. For this sample the table gives roughly 230,000 distinct CDR3 sequences, of which 17% were detected only once. Less than 60% of the sample is taken by the ten largest. The table lists this clonotype with many counts. This clone's antigen is unknown. The input lacks base qualities; no much larger clone sits a single base away. The sample consisted of CD8+ T cells from PBMCs. This clonotype was obtained from a human donor in good health (CMV status not recorded). Some clones in this sample may be carry-over from other donors' samples. The chain is encoded by TRBV7-9 joined to TRBJ2-5, with the D gene not confidently named. For the CDR3, the sequence is CASSPGLEKETQYF. Here is the DNA: TGTGCCAGCAGCCCCGGGTTAGAGAAAGAGACCCAGTACTTC.